These T cell receptor beta chains were read from a single sample in a study of cytomegalovirus exposure and HLA in healthy donors. Method: immunoSEQ multiplex PCR; TCRdb's copy keeps in-frame clones and lacks some. The data hold approximately 91,000 clones, with 55% to 80% observed a single time. The sample was PBMCs. The receptors were gathered from a female donor in good health and CMV-seronegative. CDR3s include the opening cysteine and the closing phenylalanine or tryptophan. The D gene is left open where the match is weak. The size entry is marked missing in some rows and otherwise reads once, few, many or a size class.

clone_size: NA
d_call: NA
v_call: TRBV7-9
j_call: TRBJ2-7
cdr3_aa: CASRLTGMDEQYF
cdr3_nt: TGTGCCAGCAGGTTAACAGGGATGGACGAGCAGTACTTC

clone_size: NA
d_call: TRBD1
v_call: TRBV7-9
j_call: TRBJ1-2
cdr3_aa: CASSSYRGPNYGYTF
cdr3_nt: TGTGCCAGCAGCTCTTACAGGGGGCCTAACTATGGCTACACCTTC

clone_size: few
d_call: TRBD1
v_call: TRBV6-5
j_call: TRBJ1-4
cdr3_aa: CASSLGTGEKLFF
cdr3_nt: TGTGCCAGCAGTCTCGGGACAGGCGAAAAACTGTTTTTT

clone_size: NA
d_call: TRBD1
v_call: TRBV5-1
j_call: TRBJ2-2
cdr3_aa: CASSPGQAYTGELFF
cdr3_nt: TGCGCCAGCAGCCCCGGACAGGCTTACACCGGGGAGCTGTTTTTT

clone_size: NA
d_call: TRBD2
v_call: TRBV7-8
j_call: TRBJ2-7
cdr3_aa: CASSLRLAGYYEQYF
cdr3_nt: TGTGCCAGCAGCCTAAGACTAGCGGGCTACTACGAGCAGTACTTC

clone_size: NA
d_call: NA
v_call: TRBV19
j_call: TRBJ2-1
cdr3_aa: CASSAAGWAGVYNEQFF
cdr3_nt: TGTGCCAGTAGTGCCGCGGGTTGGGCGGGTGTCTACAATGAGCAGTTCTTC

clone_size: NA
d_call: NA
v_call: TRBV2
j_call: TRBJ1-2
cdr3_aa: CASSGGANYGYTF
cdr3_nt: TGTGCCAGCAGTGGTGGAGCTAACTATGGCTACACCTTC

clone_size: NA
d_call: TRBD1
v_call: TRBV14
j_call: TRBJ1-1
cdr3_aa: CASSHSTGTKGYTEAFF
cdr3_nt: TGTGCCAGCAGCCACTCGACAGGGACCAAGGGATACACTGAAGCTTTCTTT

clone_size: once
d_call: NA
v_call: TRBV11-2
j_call: TRBJ2-3
cdr3_aa: CASSLEGGSTDTQYF
cdr3_nt: TGTGCCAGCAGCTTAGAGGGAGGTAGCACAGATACGCAGTATTTT

clone_size: once
d_call: TRBD2
v_call: TRBV5-1
j_call: TRBJ2-7
cdr3_aa: CASSPNGLAAYEQYF
cdr3_nt: TGCGCCAGCAGCCCGAATGGACTAGCCGCCTACGAGCAGTACTTC

clone_size: NA
d_call: TRBD2
v_call: TRBV2
j_call: TRBJ2-7
cdr3_aa: CASSYIAGGDEQYF
cdr3_nt: TGTGCCAGCAGTTATATAGCGGGAGGGGACGAGCAGTACTTC

clone_size: NA
d_call: NA
v_call: TRBV7-2
j_call: TRBJ1-1
cdr3_aa: CASSLAGGRKMNTEAFF
cdr3_nt: TGTGCCAGCAGCTTAGCGGGGGGGCGGAAGATGAACACTGAAGCTTTCTTT

clone_size: NA
d_call: TRBD1
v_call: TRBV4-1
j_call: TRBJ1-4
cdr3_aa: CASSLDRVTLKLFF
cdr3_nt: TGCGCCAGCAGCTTAGACAGGGTCACGCTAAAACTGTTTTTT

clone_size: NA
d_call: TRBD1
v_call: TRBV27
j_call: TRBJ1-2
cdr3_aa: CASSLGTGFYGYTF
cdr3_nt: TGTGCCAGCAGCCTAGGGACAGGGTTCTATGGCTACACCTTC

clone_size: once
d_call: TRBD1
v_call: TRBV2
j_call: TRBJ2-2
cdr3_aa: CASSNRGSVFDTGELFF
cdr3_nt: TGTGCCAGCTCGAACAGGGGTTCGGTTTTCGACACCGGGGAGCTGTTTTTT

clone_size: once
d_call: TRBD2
v_call: TRBV29-1
j_call: TRBJ2-1
cdr3_aa: CSALASGASNEQFF
cdr3_nt: TGCAGCGCCCTGGCCAGCGGGGCGAGCAATGAGCAGTTCTTC

clone_size: NA
d_call: NA
v_call: TRBV19
j_call: TRBJ2-2
cdr3_aa: CASRSTGNTGELFF
cdr3_nt: TGTGCCAGTAGAAGTACTGGGAACACCGGGGAGCTGTTTTTT

clone_size: NA
d_call: NA
v_call: TRBV7-9
j_call: TRBJ2-5
cdr3_aa: CSSSLGGGAETQYF
cdr3_nt: TGTTCCAGCAGCTTAGGGGGGGGCGCGGAGACCCAGTACTTC

clone_size: NA
d_call: TRBD1
v_call: TRBV2
j_call: TRBJ2-7
cdr3_aa: CASGTGQGASEQYF
cdr3_nt: TGTGCCAGCGGAACGGGACAGGGGGCTTCCGAGCAGTACTTC

clone_size: NA
d_call: TRBD1
v_call: TRBV13
j_call: TRBJ2-3
cdr3_aa: CASSERQGTDTQYF
cdr3_nt: TGTGCCAGCAGCGAGCGACAGGGGACAGATACGCAGTATTTT

clone_size: NA
d_call: TRBD1
v_call: TRBV12-5
j_call: TRBJ2-3
cdr3_aa: CASGFGTGVGDTQYF
cdr3_nt: TGTGCTAGTGGTTTTGGGACAGGGGTCGGGGATACGCAGTATTTT

clone_size: NA
d_call: TRBD1
v_call: TRBV15
j_call: TRBJ2-7
cdr3_aa: CATSRDPRQGEQYF
cdr3_nt: TGTGCCACCAGCAGAGATCCCAGACAGGGCGAGCAGTACTTC

clone_size: NA
d_call: NA
v_call: TRBV6-1
j_call: TRBJ1-1
cdr3_aa: CASWRNTEAFF
cdr3_nt: TGTGCCAGCTGGAGGAACACTGAAGCTTTCTTT

clone_size: NA
d_call: TRBD1
v_call: TRBV5-6
j_call: TRBJ2-3
cdr3_aa: CASSYRGPADTQYF
cdr3_nt: TGTGCCAGCAGCTACAGGGGCCCAGCGGATACGCAGTATTTT

clone_size: NA
d_call: TRBD1
v_call: TRBV27
j_call: TRBJ2-7
cdr3_aa: CASRRTGGSYEQYF
cdr3_nt: TGTGCCAGCAGAAGGACAGGGGGCTCCTACGAGCAGTACTTC

clone_size: once
d_call: NA
v_call: TRBV5-6
j_call: TRBJ1-2
cdr3_aa: CASSLQGSDYGYTF
cdr3_nt: TGTGCCAGCAGCCTCCAGGGGAGTGACTATGGCTACACCTTC

clone_size: NA
d_call: TRBD2
v_call: TRBV2
j_call: TRBJ2-2
cdr3_aa: CASSDPLAGVTGELFF
cdr3_nt: TGTGCCAGCAGTGACCCCCTAGCGGGGGTGACCGGGGAGCTGTTTTTT

clone_size: NA
d_call: TRBD1
v_call: TRBV5-1
j_call: TRBJ1-4
cdr3_aa: CASSLGFEGAEKLFF
cdr3_nt: TGCGCCAGCAGCTTGGGGTTCGAGGGGGCTGAAAAACTGTTTTTT

clone_size: NA
d_call: NA
v_call: TRBV21-1
j_call: TRBJ2-1
cdr3_aa: CASSKALPGGRNEQFF
cdr3_nt: TGTGCCAGCAGCAAAGCGCTACCGGGAGGGCGAAATGAGCAGTTCTTC

clone_size: NA
d_call: NA
v_call: TRBV7-9
j_call: TRBJ1-1
cdr3_aa: CASSLARGGGQTEAFF
cdr3_nt: TGTGCCAGCAGCTTAGCACGAGGGGGGGGACAAACCGAAGCTTTCTTT

clone_size: NA
d_call: TRBD2
v_call: TRBV29-1
j_call: TRBJ2-5
cdr3_aa: CSVAFGQGTAGGTQETQYF
cdr3_nt: TGCAGCGTCGCCTTTGGGCAGGGCACCGCGGGAGGGACCCAAGAGACCCAGTACTTC

clone_size: NA
d_call: TRBD2
v_call: TRBV5-1
j_call: TRBJ2-7
cdr3_aa: CASSSRTSGIYEQYF
cdr3_nt: TGCGCCAGCAGCTCCCGGACTAGCGGAATTTACGAGCAGTACTTC

clone_size: NA
d_call: TRBD2
v_call: TRBV5-6
j_call: TRBJ2-7
cdr3_aa: CASSLGSGSYEQYF
cdr3_nt: TGTGCCAGCAGCTTGGGTAGCGGGAGTTACGAGCAGTACTTC

clone_size: NA
d_call: NA
v_call: TRBV5-4
j_call: TRBJ1-1
cdr3_aa: CASSFWGDDIAEAFF
cdr3_nt: TGTGCCAGCAGCTTTTGGGGAGACGACATCGCTGAAGCTTTCTTT

clone_size: few
d_call: NA
v_call: TRBV27
j_call: TRBJ2-2
cdr3_aa: CASSPNPRAGELFF
cdr3_nt: TGTGCCAGCAGCCCAAATCCCCGGGCCGGGGAGCTGTTTTTT

clone_size: NA
d_call: TRBD2
v_call: TRBV6-1
j_call: TRBJ2-3
cdr3_aa: CASSFPSGGANTQYF
cdr3_nt: TGTGCCAGCAGTTTTCCTAGCGGGGGGGCCAATACGCAGTATTTT

clone_size: once
d_call: NA
v_call: TRBV7-9
j_call: TRBJ2-7
cdr3_aa: CASSPQGGSYEQYF
cdr3_nt: TGTGCCAGCAGCCCCCAGGGGGGCTCCTACGAGCAGTACTTC

clone_size: NA
d_call: NA
v_call: TRBV12-2
j_call: TRBJ2-1
cdr3_aa: CASRSQSSGTYNEQFF
cdr3_nt: TGTGCAAGTCGCTCTCAGTCTAGCGGGACCTACAATGAGCAGTTCTTC

clone_size: NA
d_call: TRBD1
v_call: TRBV2
j_call: TRBJ2-2
cdr3_aa: CASSADRGGTGELFF
cdr3_nt: TGTGCCAGCAGCGCGGACAGGGGGGGCACCGGGGAGCTGTTTTTT

clone_size: NA
d_call: NA
v_call: TRBV10-3
j_call: TRBJ1-1
cdr3_aa: CAISQGNTEAFF
cdr3_nt: TGTGCCATCAGTCAGGGGAACACTGAAGCTTTCTTT